This T cell receptor (beta chain) came from a study of cytomegalovirus exposure and HLA in healthy donors. Study-level findings and limits: CMV serostatus was the sole immune exposure information available.

As concerns this clone: Its specificity is unknown.

Amplification used 60 Vbeta primers and 13 Jbeta primers. The assay was immunoSEQ multiplex PCR, and TCRdb's table has in-frame clones only and misses some. Among roughly 180,000 clones listed, roughly 84% were seen once. CDR3 length: 14 amino acids. V lost 0 bases to trimming and J lost 1 base, with 4 bases between them. The germline CDR1 and CDR2 sequences are LGHNA and YSLEER. The chain combines TRBV4-3 with TRBJ1-5; D ambiguous. Sample: PBMCs. The sequence was obtained from a boy aged 5-17 years in good health and CMV-seronegative. The CDR3 region is CASSQDLSNQPQHF. The CDR3 nucleotides are TGCGCCAGCAGCCAAGATTTAAGCAATCAGCCCCAGCATTTT.